This T cell receptor beta chain was observed in a study of Tregs in tolerant kidney transplant recipients. Study-wide results and caveats: Validation in larger populations is needed because few patients were studied. Activated donor B cell expansion appeared to reveal the most relevant donor-specific TCRbeta repertoire. Biological reproducibility was not directly addressed, but technical replication error appeared minimal.

CD4+CD25+CD127- Tregs, CD4+CD25- non-Tregs, CD4 and CD8 cells were sorted. Assay used: immunoSEQ multiplex PCR; TCRdb lists only in-frame clones, some missing. In the table there are approximately 90,000 clones, 90% to 95% of which are singletons. In regard to this clone: Its target is not known.

The CDR3 covers 14 residues. Germline-derived CDR1 and CDR2 are MNHEY and SMNVEV (reference sequence). With 3 bases removed from V and 2 bases from J, the gap between germline ends came to 7 bases. V gene TRBV27 combines with J gene TRBJ2-2; D gene ambiguous. The TCR originated in a human donor in good health. The sample taken for sequencing was CD8+ T cells from blood. This CDR3 reads CASSLSTNTGELFF. The CDR3 bases are TGTGCCAGCAGTTTGAGTACAAACACCGGGGAGCTGTTTTTT.